This TCR beta chain was retrieved from a study of tumor-infiltrating lymphocytes in primary liver carcinoma (dated by TCRdb to 2016 to 2017). Context from the whole study: Of the five patients, three men and two women aged 30 to 69 years, four had hepatocellular carcinoma and one had combined HCC and intrahepatic cholangiocarcinoma. Technical replicate repertoires showed high reproducibility, with mean shared-clone rates about 0.91 and correlation coefficients above 0.95. The tumors of the five patients were staged as T1-T3 N0M0, with maximum diameters ranging from 4.2 to 10 cm. A total of about 35 specimens from 5 patients went through TCRbeta repertoire sequencing, namely 25 tumor regions, 5 adjacent noncancerous liver tissues and 5 peripheral blood samples. The 20 to 30 tumor region samples were profiled with Agilent mRNA microarrays so that TCRbeta repertoire diversity could be related to the local molecular phenotype. TCRbeta repertoire sequencing, expression microarrays and whole-exome sequencing were combined in the study across five regions of each liver tumor, with adjacent normal tissue and blood also included. Samples yielded roughly 3.5 to 7.5 million productive TCRbeta reads; read depth did not differ significantly between tissue types. Results the study describes overall, beyond this receptor: Just about 7.5-25% of top clones turned up in all five regions of a tumor, which suggests spatial heterogeneity among tumor-infiltrating T cells. Bulk unsorted samples precluded comparing CD4+ and CD8+ T cell repertoires. Compared with blood, tumors had a significantly larger share of the repertoire taken up by the top 250 clones (p = 0.039). With just five patients in the study, the authors point out that the findings should be validated in a larger study. Consistent with antigen-driven expansion, pairs of tumor regions showed higher repertoire overlap (mean around 35%) than either tumor-adjacent pairs (around 17%) or tumor-blood pairs (around 15%). Only the TCR beta chain was sequenced, which likely underestimates true repertoire diversity because unpaired alpha chains were not captured.

Using a constant-region primer and ProtoScript II reverse transcriptase, TCRbeta-specific cDNA was reverse-transcribed from approximately 0.55 ug total RNA. Construction of the TCRbeta libraries relied on three nested rounds of multiplex PCR, following a slightly modified ARM-PCR procedure. The first two PCR rounds used multiplex TRBV1-TRBV30 forward primers with a Cbeta reverse primer, each for 10 cycles. Sample barcodes and Illumina adapters were added in a final 25-cycle PCR with Deep VentR polymerase. Before sequencing, amplicons of 200-500 bp were purified from gel using a QIAquick gel extraction kit. The TCRbeta amplicons were sequenced with 250-bp paired-end reads on an Illumina HiSeq 2500. Concerning the study's data processing: To recover full CDR3 sequences, reads were quality-trimmed using Trimmomatic v0.33 and paired reads were then merged using FLASH v1.2.11. V, D and J germline segments were assigned to the rearranged TCRbeta sequences using MiGEC v1.2.1b. Clonotype statistics and Shannon-Wiener diversity indices were calculated with VDJtools v1.0.0. Except for diversity analysis, only the 250 most abundant clonotypes of each sample were used in subsequent analyses to reduce sampling bias. TCRdb redid the processing of the public reads, applying fastp at Q25 and MiXCR, and retained in-frame beta chains. Each entry merges the rows of one CDR3 protein and shows their most common DNA and genes. TCRdb, rather than the study authors, made the V and J calls. The sample table lists approximately 53,000 distinct CDR3 sequences, 70% to 80% of them with a count of one. The top ten clones comprise roughly a quarter of the sample.

Without any cell sorting, total RNA and DNA were extracted together from about 19-30 mg of bulk tissue using the AllPrep DNA/RNA mini kit. Between late 2015 and March 2016, several patients in China with histopathologically diagnosed primary liver carcinoma had their tumors surgically resected. Chronic HBV infection was present in the patients, and the patients were treatment-naive at sampling. Five spatially separated regions were sampled from each tumor: the superior, inferior, left-lateral and right-lateral poles, plus the tumor centre. Histology showed that every tumor sample contained more than 80% viable tumor cells. Each fresh piece of tumor and adjacent tissue was cut in two, with one half stored in RNAlater at -80 degrees C and the other half sent for histology. With regard to this clonotype: It has no known antigen specificity. The junction departs from germline at one end; a sequencing error may be responsible.

The CDR3 covers 14 residues, taking in both the cysteine and the phenylalanine. The entry retains the CDR3 DNA only, 42 bases that are in frame from base 1. CDR1 and CDR2, looked up from the germline V gene (reference sequence), are SGHKS and YYEKEE. Sequencing was performed on liver tumor tissue from sampling region 5. Read against the paper, the sample's cell subset or site label means: tumor region T5, tumor centre. The receptor was derived from a middle-aged man with primary liver carcinoma and hepatitis B virus infection. Recombination connected TRBV5-5 to TRBJ2-5, and perhaps TRBD2 as D gene, on 5 matching bases. The nucleotide sequence is TGTGCCAACAGCTCGAAGGCTAAGGGAGAGGCTCAGTACTTC. This encodes CANSSKAKGEAQYF.